The 25 T cell receptor beta chains below all came from one sample that was sequenced in a study of CD8 T cells in ankylosing spondylitis. MiXCR, run by TCRdb on the 5' RACE reads, gives a single entry per CDR3 protein. The sample records 250,000 or so distinct CDR3 sequences, under 30% being singletons. Sequencing was done on a sample of blood, either unsorted or a sorted T cell fraction (not recorded which). The receptors stem from a male donor with ankylosing spondylitis or in good health (not recorded which).

With regard to this clonotype: This clone may be a read error of a much larger clone one base away. The V call is TRBV12-3 or TRBV12-4, the J call TRBJ2-5; 14 bases are a match to TRBD2. CDR3 length: 17 amino acids. The DNA of the CDR3 is TGTACCAGCAGTTTAGTGGGACTAGCGGGGGAACAAGAGACCCAGTACTTC. Its protein is CTSSLVGLAGEQETQYF.

The chain recombines TRBV11-1 with TRBJ1-1; D is uncertain. Germline V CDR1 and CDR2: SGHAT, FQDESV (reference sequence). V lost 5 bases to trimming and J lost 3 bases, with 10 bases between them. The CDR3 length is 13 residues. CDR3 DNA: TGTGCCAGCAGCCATCCCCGGGACACTGAAGCTTTCTTT. As protein: CASSHPRDTEAFF.

This clonotype was observed many times. The rearrangement joins TRBV29-1 to TRBJ2-5, with D perhaps matching TRBD1 (6 bases). Trimming removed 8 bases from V and 1 base from J, with 11 bases in between. This CDR3 is built from 12 residues. Germline CDR1 reads SQVTM; CDR2 reads ANQGSEA. The CDR3 spells CSIGQIQETQYF. In DNA form, the CDR3 reads TGCAGCATAGGACAGATCCAAGAGACCCAGTACTTC.

This clonotype was seen repeatedly, ten times or more. This rearrangement joins TRBV29-1 to TRBJ2-1, with 8 bases that match TRBD1. CDR3 length equals 14 residues. Trimming at V came to 0 bases and at J to 9 bases, leaving 7 bases not matched to a gene. Germline CDR1 is SQVTM and CDR2 is ANQGSEA. The CDR3 DNA reads TGCAGCGTTGAAGACCAGACAGGGGCCGGTGAGCAGTTCTTC. Protein product: CSVEDQTGAGEQFF.

The chain combines TRBV10-2 with TRBJ2-5, with D possibly matching TRBD2 (6 bases). The V end was cut by 8 bases, the J end by 5 bases, with 12 bases between. Germline V lookup: CDR1 WSHSY, CDR2 SAAADI. This CDR3 has 12 amino acids. The CDR3, as DNA: TGCGCCAGCGGGGACTCCTCGGAGACCCAGTACTTC. Its translation is CASGDSSETQYF.

V gene TRBV10-3 combines with J gene TRBJ2-1; TRBD1 or TRBD2 may be the D gene (7 bases each). Germline V gene lookup returns CDR1 ENHRY and CDR2 SYGVKD. Trimming cost V 5 bases and J 7 bases, with 18 bases left between them. The CDR3 consists of 15 residues. The CDR3 loop reads CAISSGGGLRNEQFF. The CDR3 DNA is TGTGCCATCAGTTCAGGGGGGGGGCTCAGGAATGAGCAGTTCTTC.

This clonotype has more than one count but fewer than ten. The chain recombines TRBV20-1 with TRBJ2-5; perhaps D is TRBD1 or TRBD2 (5 bases each). CDR1 is DFQATT and CDR2 is SNEGSKA in the germline V gene (reference sequence). V lost 0 bases and J lost 7, with 21 bases in between. This CDR3 has 16 residues. For the CDR3, the DNA is TGCAGTGCTAGAGATGGGCGTGGAGGCAGGGAAGTGACCCAGTACTTC. Encoded protein: CSARDGRGGREVTQYF.

The chain recombines TRBV20-1 with TRBJ2-5; 8 bases fit TRBD2. The CDR3 length is 15 residues. Germline V CDR1 and CDR2: DFQATT, SNEGSKA (reference sequence). The V gene end was trimmed by 1 base and the J gene end by 5 bases; junction bases not matched to a gene: 9. The CDR3, as DNA: TGCAGTGCTAGAGCCCGAGGACTAGCTGGGGAGACCCAGTACTTC. Translation gives CSARARGLAGETQYF.

This clonotype was recorded a few times. CDR3 in DNA: TGTGCCAGCAAGGCGTCTAACTATGGCTACACCTTC. It specifies CASKASNYGYTF. The chain has TRBV2 and TRBJ1-2; D unclear. V was pared by 7 bases and J by 0 bases, with 6 bases between. CDR3 length: 12 amino acids. Germline CDR1 and CDR2: SNHLY and FYNNEI.

J is TRBJ1-4 and V is TRBV7-2; no reliable D call. This CDR3 is 12 amino acids long. V lost 1 base and J lost 8, with 5 bases in between. Germline CDR1 is SGHTA and CDR2 is FQGNSA. The CDR3 region is CASSLDGEKLFF. DNA for the CDR3: TGTGCCAGCAGCTTAGACGGCGAAAAACTGTTTTTT.

The chain links TRBV20-1 to TRBJ1-2; 10 nucleotides match TRBD1. CDR3 length: 13 amino acids. Germline loops: CDR1 DFQATT, CDR2 SNEGSKA (reference sequence). V shed 6 bases and J 4 bases; nucleotides not matched to a gene: 5. CDR3 sequence reads: CSAGTGVGYGYTF. Here the CDR3 DNA reads TGCAGTGCCGGGACAGGGGTCGGCTATGGCTACACCTTC.

The table lists this clonotype with a few counts. This sequence joins TRBV20-1 and TRBJ2-1; 9 bases line up with TRBD2. Trimming at V came to 2 bases and at J to 5 bases, leaving 10 bases not matched to a gene. Germline lookup yields CDR1 DFQATT and CDR2 SNEGSKA (reference sequence). The CDR3 runs to 16 residues. CDR3 nucleotides: TGCAGTGCTAGAATATCAGGGGCTAGCGGGAACAATGAGCAGTTCTTC. It yields the protein CSARISGASGNNEQFF.

This chain joins TRBV6-1 and TRBJ1-3; maybe TRBD1 (5 bases). CDR3 length equals 14 residues. Germline values: CDR1 MNHNS, CDR2 SASEGT. V was pared by 7 bases and J by 0 bases, with 10 bases between. The CDR3 DNA reads TGTGCCAGCACTGGGGCCTCCTCTGGAAACACCATATATTTT. Residues: CASTGASSGNTIYF.

The chain couples TRBV10-3 to TRBJ2-7; possible D gene TRBD1, 6 bases. CDR1 and CDR2 from the germline V gene are ENHRY and SYGVKD. Trimming left V 3 bases short and J 3 bases short, with 12 bases between. This CDR3 region has 14 residues. The CDR3 DNA follows: TGTGCCATCAGTGAATCCACAGGGATCTACGAGCAGTACTTC. Protein sequence: CAISESTGIYEQYF.

This sequence joins TRBV4-1 and TRBJ2-2; TRBD1 agrees at 7 bases. V lost 6 bases to trimming and J lost 5 bases; unmatched junction nucleotides: 15. Germline assignment: CDR1 MGHRA and CDR2 YSYEKL. The CDR3 has 17 residues. The CDR3 sequence is CASSPVDRAVGTGELFF. The CDR3 bases are TGCGCCAGCAGTCCAGTCGACAGGGCAGTTGGGACCGGGGAGCTGTTTTTT.

This clonotype came up many times. J is TRBJ2-5 and V is TRBV5-1; tentative D call: TRBD1 (6 bases). The V end lost 3 bases, the J end lost 5 bases, and 23 bases lay between the germline ends. CDR3 length: 17 residues. CDR1 and CDR2 from the germline V gene are SGHRS and YFSETQ. The chain's CDR3 is CASSSFPGTSSGETQYF. CDR3 DNA: TGCGCCAGCAGCTCCTTCCCCGGGACATCCTCAGGGGAGACCCAGTACTTC.

For the CDR3, the DNA is TGTGCCAGCAGAGTAGAATACTCCTACGAGCAGTACTTC. Amino acid sequence: CASRVEYSYEQYF. The chain carries TRBV28 and TRBJ2-7; D remains unclear. The CDR3 loop spans 13 amino acids. Germline CDR1 and CDR2: MDHEN and SYDVKM. V gave up 6 bases and J gave up 0 bases, with 9 bases separating them.

V and J are TRBV11-2 and TRBJ1-3; TRBD1 is a possible D gene (5 bases). This CDR3 region has 15 residues. Germline assignment: CDR1 SGHAT and CDR2 FQNNGV. V dropped 5 bases and J dropped 0 bases, with 11 bases sitting between them. CDR3: CASSRTGASGNTIYF. The CDR3 DNA is TGTGCCAGCAGCCGCACCGGGGCCTCTGGAAACACCATATATTTT. Based on the CDR3 plus reference TRBV11-2 and TRBJ1-3, the full variable domain is EAGVAQSPRYKIIEKRQSVAFWCNPISGHATLYWYQQILGQGPKLLIQFQNNGVVDDSQLPKDRFSAERLKGVDSTLKIQPAKLEDSAVYLCASSRTGASGNTIYFGEGSWLTVV.

In its sample, this clonotype was seen many times. The V gene is TRBV20-1, the J gene TRBJ2-1; D is undetermined. V gave up 3 bases and J gave up 4 bases, with 7 bases separating them. Germline assignment: CDR1 DFQATT and CDR2 SNEGSKA (reference sequence). The CDR3 spans 12 residues. The CDR3 protein is CSARSQYNEQFF. CDR3 nucleotides: TGCAGTGCTAGGAGCCAGTACAATGAGCAGTTCTTC.

Points on this clonotype: A read error may produce the germline difference seen at one junction end. The chain carries TRBV20-1 and TRBJ2-2; no clear D gene. The CDR3 is 13 amino acids. CDR1 is DFQATT and CDR2 is SNEGSKA in the germline V gene (reference sequence). In DNA form, the CDR3 reads TGCAGTGCTAGCCGGATTCACACCGAGGAGCTGTTTTTT. Its translation: CSASRIHTEELFF.

In this sample, this clonotype turned up a few times. The rearrangement links TRBV7-9 to TRBJ1-4; D call uncertain. The CDR3 is 15 amino acids. CDR1 SEHNR and CDR2 FQNEAQ come from the germline V gene (reference sequence). V was clipped by 1 base and J by 0 bases, with 6 bases between them. CDR3 coding DNA: TGTGCCAGCAGCTTAGGCTCGGCAACTAATGAAAAACTGTTTTTT. Amino acids: CASSLGSATNEKLFF.

This clonotype was seen ten or more times. The chain uses TRBV20-1 and TRBJ1-6; D is unclear. Germline loops: CDR1 DFQATT, CDR2 SNEGSKA (reference sequence). CDR3 size: 16 residues. Trimming removed 0 bases from V and 10 bases from J, with 19 bases in between. The CDR3 reads CSARDREGLGGSPLHF. The CDR3 nucleotides are TGCAGTGCTAGAGATCGAGAGGGTCTGGGAGGCTCACCCCTCCACTTT.

This clonotype has a count of ten or more. The rearrangement uses TRBV20-1 and TRBJ2-3; D ambiguous. Germline values: CDR1 DFQATT, CDR2 SNEGSKA (reference sequence). The CDR3 loop spans 13 amino acids. CDR3 DNA: TGCACCCCGGCCGCTCGCAGCACAGATACGCAGTATTTT. It specifies CTPAARSTDTQYF.

V is TRBV20-1 and J is TRBJ2-3; D not certain. V dropped 3 bases and J dropped 0 bases, with 10 bases sitting between them. The length of the CDR3 is 14 residues. CDR1 and CDR2 (germline): DFQATT, SNEGSKA (reference sequence). CDR3 in DNA: TGCAGTGCTAGGGTACTCGCTAGCACAGATACGCAGTATTTT. It codes for CSARVLASTDTQYF.

In its sample, this clonotype was seen a few times. Here the CDR3 reads CASSFWGLGTSVNNEQFF. The CDR3 region has the DNA TGTGCCAGCAGCTTTTGGGGCCTCGGGACTAGCGTTAACAATGAGCAGTTCTTC. The chain combines TRBV11-2 with TRBJ2-1; TRBD2 aligns across 10 bases. The ends lost 3 bases at V and 5 bases at J; junction bases unmatched: 13. The CDR3 runs to 18 residues. CDR1 and CDR2 (germline): SGHAT, FQNNGV.